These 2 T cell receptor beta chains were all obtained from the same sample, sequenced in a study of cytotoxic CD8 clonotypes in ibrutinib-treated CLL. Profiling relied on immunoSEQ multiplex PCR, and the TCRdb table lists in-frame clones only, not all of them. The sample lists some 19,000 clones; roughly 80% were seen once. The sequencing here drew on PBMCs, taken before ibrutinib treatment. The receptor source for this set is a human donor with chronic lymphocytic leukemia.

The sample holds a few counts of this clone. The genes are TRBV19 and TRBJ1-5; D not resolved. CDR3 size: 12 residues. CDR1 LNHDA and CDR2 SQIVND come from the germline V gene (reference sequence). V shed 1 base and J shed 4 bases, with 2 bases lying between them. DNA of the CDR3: TGTGCCAGTAGTATAGTGAATCAGCCCCAGCATTTT. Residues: CASSIVNQPQHF.

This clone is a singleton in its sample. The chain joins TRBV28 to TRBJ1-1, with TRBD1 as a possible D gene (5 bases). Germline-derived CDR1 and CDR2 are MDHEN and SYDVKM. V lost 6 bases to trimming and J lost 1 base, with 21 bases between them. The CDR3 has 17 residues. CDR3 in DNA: TGTGCCAGCAGACCCTTTGAGCTGGACATTCAGAACACTGAAGCTTTCTTT. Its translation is CASRPFELDIQNTEAFF.